One sample yielded the 5 T cell receptor beta chains listed below, sequenced in a study of control samples from healthy donors and cancer patients. Some clones are missing from TCRdb's copy, which holds only in-frame ones; the method was immunoSEQ multiplex PCR. The sample carries fewer than 100,000 clones, around nine tenths recorded once. Material for sequencing was blood. The receptors stem from a woman between 45 and 65 years old in good health.

The CDR3 loop is CASSQDPGQHRPQHF. CDR3 nucleotides: TGTGCCAGCAGCCAAGATCCGGGACAACATCGGCCCCAGCATTTT. The V call is TRBV3-1 (or the pseudogene TRBV3-2), the J call TRBJ1-5; possible D gene TRBD1, 6 bases. Trimming took 0 bases from V and 9 from J, leaving 15 bases between them. The CDR3 runs 15 residues. Germline CDR1 LGHDT, CDR2 YNNKEL (reference sequence).

The chain employs TRBV6-5 and TRBJ1-2; D unclear. CDR1 is MNHEY and CDR2 is SVGAGI in the germline V gene. V lost 1 base to trimming and J lost 9 bases, with 6 bases between them. This CDR3 has 11 residues. The CDR3 loop is CASSYLGSYTF. The CDR3 DNA reads as TGTGCCAGCAGTTACTTGGGAAGCTACACCTTC.

This rearrangement joins TRBV11-2 to TRBJ1-1; perhaps TRBD1 as D (5 bases). Germline values: CDR1 SGHAT, CDR2 FQNNGV. Trimming removed 1 base from V and 4 bases from J, with 10 bases in between. CDR3 length: 14 residues. The DNA of the CDR3 is TGTGCCAGCAGCTTAGGGGGGATAGTCACTGAAGCTTTCTTT. It is translated as CASSLGGIVTEAFF.

The chain joins TRBV5-1 to TRBJ1-1, with D hard to call. Trimming cost V 0 bases and J 0 bases, with 9 bases left between them. The CDR3 has 15 residues. CDR1 is SGHRS and CDR2 is YFSETQ in the germline V gene. CDR3 amino acids: CASSLVPGVNTEAFF. CDR3 nucleotide sequence: TGCGCCAGCAGCTTGGTTCCCGGAGTGAACACTGAAGCTTTCTTT.

The chain combines TRBV4-2 with TRBJ1-2; D not resolved. This CDR3 contains 15 residues. Germline assignment: CDR1 LGHNA and CDR2 YNFKEQ. Trimming removed 0 bases at V and 6 bases at J, with 14 bases between. The CDR3 nucleotides are TGTGCCAGCAGCCAAGAGAGGAGGGTCGGAGATGGCTACACCTTC. It encodes CASSQERRVGDGYTF.